Detailed here is one T cell receptor (beta chain). This clonotype has only a few counts. The clone's antigen remains unknown. Base qualities are missing; no much larger clone stands one base away. The data belong to a study of T-cell reconstitution after alpha-beta-depleted transplantation in children (dated by TCRdb to 2016 to 2017). About the study as a whole: Using TCR repertoire profiling, the study followed T-cell immune reconstitution in a quantitative way in children after TCRalphabeta/CD19-depleted allogeneic hematopoietic cell transplantation.

The library was produced with PCR. The sequencer was an Illumina HiSeq 2500. To normalize quantification of the TCRbeta repertoire, the TCR libraries were built with molecular barcoding that relied on unique molecular identifiers. TCRdb itself trimmed the public reads at Q25 with fastp, ran MiXCR and retained productive beta chains. CDR3 protein sequences are deduplicated, and each keeps its most common genes and DNA. This sample has about 230,000 distinct CDR3 sequences in its table, and about a tenth of those were observed once. The ten largest clones take up around 6.2% of the sample. Taken from cysteine to phenylalanine, the CDR3 has 15 residues. Only CDR3 DNA remains: 45 bases, in frame from the first base. V and J are trimmed by 6 bases and 5 bases, and the gene matches miss 8 bases of the junction.

The specimen was PBMCs from the stem cell graft donor, collected from the stem cell graft. The chain was built from TRBV12-3 or TRBV12-4 and TRBJ2-1; TRBD1 aligns with 9 central bases. This clonotype originated in a human donor who donated a stem cell graft to a child with acute lymphoblastic leukemia. The bases are TGTGCCAGCAGGCAGACCGGGACAGGGAACAATGAGCAGTTCTTC. Its amino acids are CASRQTGTGNNEQFF.